These 6 T cell receptor beta chains originate from one sample sequenced in a study of T cells in Graves' hyperthyroidism and ophthalmopathy. There were TCR beta CDR3 regions amplified from RNA transcripts. Primed by the HTBI set, a first-round RT-PCR was run on the TCR CDR3. TCRdb itself ran the multiplex PCR reads through MiXCR, one entry per CDR3 protein. This sample carries fewer than 110,000 distinct CDR3 sequences, about 15% of them seen once, and the ten largest clones take around two fifths. The sample consisted of blood. The receptors shown here come from a woman aged 45-60 years with Graves' hyperthyroidism.

Ten or more counts support this clonotype. The chain joins TRBV5-1 to TRBJ1-4, with TRBD1 matching 7 bases. V lost 5 bases to trimming and J lost 4 bases; unmatched junction nucleotides: 2. There are 13 residues in the CDR3. CDR1 is SGHRS and CDR2 is YFSETQ in the germline V gene. CDR3 loop: CASSRDSNEKLFF. The CDR3 bases are TGCGCCAGCAGTCGGGACAGTAATGAAAAACTGTTTTTT.

This clonotype was recorded at least ten times. The chain's CDR3 is CASSWQGNSEQFF. As DNA, the CDR3 is TGTGCCAGCAGTTGGCAGGGGAACAGTGAGCAGTTCTTC. The chain carries TRBV12-3 or TRBV12-4 and TRBJ2-1; TRBD1 is a possible D gene (6 bases). The CDR3 length is 13 residues. V shed 4 bases and J shed 9 bases, with 13 bases lying between them.

This clonotype was observed many times. The chain recombines TRBV28 with TRBJ2-6; the D gene is possibly TRBD2 (6 bases). Trimming removed 6 bases from V and 1 base from J, with 19 bases in between. This CDR3 has 18 residues. Germline V gene sequence: CDR1 MDHEN, CDR2 SYDVKM. The DNA for the CDR3 is TGTGCCAGCAGAACCCCCGGGGGTGGAGGGTCTGGGGCCAACGTCCTGACTTTC. This codes for CASRTPGGGGSGANVLTF.

This clonotype came up many times. CDR3 nucleotides: TGCGCCAGCAGCGGGACGACAGGACCTAACACCGGGGAGCTGTTTTTT. This codes for CASSGTTGPNTGELFF. The chain links TRBV5-1 to TRBJ2-2; D may be TRBD1 (6 bases). The germline V gene has CDR1 SGHRS and CDR2 YFSETQ. Between the trimmed V and J ends, which lost 4 bases and 2 bases, there was a span of 15 bases. This CDR3 contains 16 residues.

This clonotype was detected ten times or more. This chain uses TRBV27 with TRBJ2-1, with a possible D match to TRBD2 (5 bases). Germline values: CDR1 MNHEY, CDR2 SMNVEV (reference sequence). Deletions cut 5 bases from V and 3 bases from J, with 14 bases between. The CDR3 covers 15 residues. CDR3 protein: CASSPSGANYNEQFF. In DNA, the CDR3 is TGTGCCAGCAGTCCCAGCGGAGCGAACTACAATGAGCAGTTCTTC.

This clonotype came up many times. V and J are TRBV29-1 and TRBJ2-7; 7 bases agree with TRBD2. V shed 4 bases, J shed 7 bases, and the junction held 7 bases outside the gene matches. CDR3 length: 12 residues. Germline V gene data show CDR1 as SQVTM and CDR2 as ANQGSEA. In nucleotides, the CDR3 is TGCAGCGTTGGGCGGAACGGGAGGGAGCAGTACTTC. Its protein product is CSVGRNGREQYF.